The rows below give T cell receptor beta chains drawn from one sample of a study of OX40 agonist ivuxolimab in advanced cancers. The method was immunoSEQ multiplex PCR; TCRdb's version includes in-frame clones alone and lacks a portion of them. The data show 55,000 to 85,000 clones, just over 85% seen once. The sample consisted of CD4+ or CD8+ T cells sorted from blood, taken in a trial of the OX40 agonist ivuxolimab. Receptors were obtained from an adult with an advanced solid tumor such as melanoma, head and neck, liver or kidney cancer. Both conserved end residues are part of each CDR3. The D gene is left open where the match is weak. Clone size is not always given. Where it is, it says once, few, many or a class for expanded clones.

14 | TRBJ1-1 | once | TRBV5-1 | . | CASSLWIGGTEAFF | TGCGCCAGCAGCTTGTGGATCGGGGGAACTGAAGCTTTCTTT
18 | TRBJ2-1 | . | TRBV29-1 | TRBD2 | CSVAGFGGGGPSYNEQFF | TGCAGCGTTGCGGGGTTCGGAGGCGGGGGGCCCTCCTACAATGAGCAGTTCTTC
12 | TRBJ2-7 | few | TRBV7-9 | . | CASSGRSYEQYF | TGTGCCAGCTCGGGAAGATCCTACGAGCAGTACTTC
15 | TRBJ1-3 | . | TRBV6-5 | . | CASRTVRPEDVTIYF | TGTGCCAGCAGAACCGTCCGGCCCGAAGATGTCACCATATATTTT
17 | TRBJ1-5 | . | TRBV4-2 | . | CASSQDRTVPSNQPQHF | TGTGCCAGCAGCCAAGATAGAACAGTTCCTAGCAATCAGCCCCAGCATTTT
14 | TRBJ1-1 | . | TRBV6-4 | . | CASSDISRGTEAFF | TGTGCCAGCAGTGACATCAGTAGAGGCACTGAAGCTTTCTTT
14 | TRBJ2-5 | . | TRBV2 | . | CASTRGQRGETQYF | TGTGCCAGCACCCGAGGACAGAGGGGAGAGACCCAGTACTTC
16 | TRBJ2-1 | . | TRBV30 | . | CAWSAPGRGRYNEQFF | TGTGCCTGGAGTGCCCCTGGGCGGGGGCGTTACAATGAGCAGTTCTTC
14 | TRBJ2-7 | . | TRBV5-6 | . | CASSTRQVAYEQYF | TGTGCCAGCAGCACACGACAGGTTGCCTACGAGCAGTACTTC
13 | TRBJ1-3 | . | TRBV7-2 | . | CASSPQIANTIYF | TGTGCCAGCAGCCCACAGATCGCGAACACCATATATTTT
15 | TRBJ2-7 | . | TRBV7-2 | TRBD1 | CASSQGAIQTYEQYF | TGTGCCAGCAGCCAGGGGGCAATACAGACCTACGAGCAGTACTTC
21 | TRBJ2-4 | . | TRBV4-2 | TRBD1 | CASSQVASSIPGQGSKNIQYF | TGTGCCAGCAGCCAAGTGGCATCCTCCATCCCGGGACAGGGGTCCAAAAACATTCAGTACTTC
14 | TRBJ2-5 | . | TRBV7-9 | . | CASSLDGGTETQYF | TGTGCCAGCAGCTTAGATGGGGGGACAGAGACCCAGTACTTC
13 | TRBJ2-5 | . | TRBV30 | TRBD2 | CAGTSGGPLTQYF | TGTGCCGGGACTAGCGGGGGCCCCCTGACCCAGTACTTC
13 | TRBJ1-2 | . | TRBV2 | . | CVSSEVKRSGYTF | TGTGTCAGCAGTGAGGTGAAGAGGAGTGGCTACACCTTC
15 | TRBJ2-2 | . | TRBV28 | . | CASSFPGSNTGELFF | TGTGCCAGCAGTTTTCCGGGTTCGAACACCGGGGAGCTGTTTTTT
13 | TRBJ2-5 | once | TRBV6-6 | TRBD2 | CASSYSLAGGPYF | TGTGCCAGCAGTTACTCCCTAGCGGGGGGGCCGTACTTC
15 | TRBJ2-4 | . | TRBV7-2 | TRBD1 | CASSPRTGELHIQYF | TGTGCCAGCAGCCCGAGGACAGGGGAACTGCACATTCAGTACTTC
13 | TRBJ1-1 | . | TRBV2 | . | CASSPREGTEAFF | TGTGCCAGCAGCCCCAGGGAGGGTACTGAAGCTTTCTTT
18 | TRBJ2-3 | once | TRBV9 | . | CASSVGPIPTGGTDTQYF | TGTGCCAGCAGCGTAGGACCAATACCGACAGGCGGGACAGATACGCAGTATTTT
15 | TRBJ2-5 | . | TRBV28 | TRBD2 | CASFPVAGGRETQYF | TGTGCCAGCTTCCCAGTAGCGGGGGGGCGAGAGACCCAGTACTTC
13 | TRBJ2-7 | . | TRBV5-6 | . | CASSLPHVYEQYF | TGTGCCAGCAGCTTGCCCCACGTCTACGAGCAGTACTTC
11 | TRBJ2-4 | . | TRBV20-1 | . | CSARGGLIQYF | TGCAGTGCTAGAGGGGGGCTCATTCAGTACTTC
15 | TRBJ2-3 | once | TRBV5-1 | . | CASSPEESSTDTQYF | TGCGCCAGCAGCCCGGAAGAGTCTAGCACAGATACGCAGTATTTT
15 | TRBJ1-2 | . | TRBV18 | TRBD1 | CASSPQQGINYGYTF | TGTGCCAGCTCACCACAACAGGGGATCAACTATGGCTACACCTTC
16 | TRBJ1-1 | . | TRBV27 | . | CASSPTSGGGNTEAFF | TGTGCCAGCAGTCCGACTTCGGGTGGGGGGAACACTGAAGCTTTCTTT
16 | TRBJ2-3 | . | TRBV19 | TRBD1 | CASSRSQGAGTDTQYF | TGTGCCAGTAGTAGGTCACAGGGGGCCGGCACAGATACGCAGTATTTT
13 | TRBJ1-1 | few | TRBV5-5 | TRBD1 | CASSPDRGGEAFF | TGTGCCAGCAGCCCGGACAGGGGGGGTGAAGCTTTCTTT
16 | TRBJ2-5 | . | TRBV2 | TRBD2 | CASSGWTSGQQETQYF | TGTGCCAGCAGTGGCTGGACTAGCGGTCAGCAAGAGACCCAGTACTTC
15 | TRBJ1-5 | . | TRBV28 | . | CASSRPGYSNQPQHF | TGTGCCAGCAGTCGTCCAGGGTATAGCAATCAGCCCCAGCATTTT
12 | TRBJ2-5 | . | TRBV4-2 | . | CASVDDAETQYF | TGTGCCAGCGTAGACGATGCGGAGACCCAGTACTTC
12 | TRBJ1-1 | few | TRBV14 | . | CASSQVYTEAFF | TGTGCCAGCAGCCAGGTCTACACTGAAGCTTTCTTT
14 | TRBJ1-2 | . | TRBV6-5 | TRBD1 | CASSYSTRTGGYTF | TGTGCCAGCAGTTACTCGACGAGGACAGGGGGCTACACCTTC